The present entry profiles one TCR beta chain with its context. Its antigen is as yet unknown. Cells sorted as Tregs were CD4+, CD25+ and CD127-/low. Germline assignment: CDR1 DFQATT and CDR2 SNEGSKA (reference sequence). The CDR3 sequence is 16 residues long. V was clipped by 5 bases and J by 3 bases; unmatched bases: 11. Findings and limits, study-wide: In terms of TCR gene usage, tumor memory CD4+ T cells clustered together with blood and lymph node memory CD4+ cells, as well as with lymph node naive CD4+ cells. Tumor Treg TCRs overlapped most with tumor naive CD4+ cells.

Constant-region reverse primers amplified full-length variable regions, followed by semi-nested Nested Universal Primer A PCR. TCRdb fed the 5' RACE reads into MiXCR, producing one record per CDR3 protein. The sample has 35,000 to 50,000 distinct CDR3 sequences; about 20% are singletons. The clonotype originates from a female donor with breast cancer. Sequences were obtained from Tregs sorted from blood. This chain uses TRBV20-1 with TRBJ1-3; 9 bases map to TRBD1. The CDR3 here is CSAGSGQGIGGNTIYF. The CDR3, as DNA: TGCAGTGCTGGTAGCGGACAGGGGATAGGTGGAAACACCATATATTTT.